This TCR beta chain was documented in a study of cytomegalovirus exposure and HLA in healthy donors. The PCR had 60 Vbeta and 13 Jbeta primers. Some clones are missing from TCRdb's copy, which holds only in-frame ones; the method was immunoSEQ multiplex PCR. The data show about 140,000 clones, roughly 75% seen once. This CDR3 region has 17 residues. CDR1 is SQVTM, CDR2 ANQGSEA, per germline. V shed 3 bases and J 1 base; nucleotides not matched to a gene: 9. Sequencing used PBMCs. This clonotype originated in a man younger than 40 in good health. V and J are TRBV29-1 and TRBJ2-6; 7 bases are a match to TRBD1. CDR3: CSVETGNSFSGANVLTF. The CDR3 nucleotides read TGCAGCGTTGAGACAGGGAATTCTTTTTCTGGGGCCAACGTCCTGACTTTC.